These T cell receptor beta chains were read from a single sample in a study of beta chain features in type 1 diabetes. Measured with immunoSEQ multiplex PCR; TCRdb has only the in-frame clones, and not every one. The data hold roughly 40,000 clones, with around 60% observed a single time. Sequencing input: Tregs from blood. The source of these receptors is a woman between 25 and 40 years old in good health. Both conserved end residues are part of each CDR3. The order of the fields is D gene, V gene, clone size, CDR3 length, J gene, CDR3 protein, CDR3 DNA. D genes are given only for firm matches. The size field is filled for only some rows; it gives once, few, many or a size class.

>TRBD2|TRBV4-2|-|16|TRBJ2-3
CASSPRGGKRTDTQYF
TGTGCCAGCAGCCCGCGCGGGGGGAAACGCACAGATACGCAGTATTTT
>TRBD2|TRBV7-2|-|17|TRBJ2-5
CASSPWGSGRAGETQYF
TGTGCCAGCAGCCCGTGGGGAAGCGGGAGGGCGGGAGAGACCCAGTACTTC
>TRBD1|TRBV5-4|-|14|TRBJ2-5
CASSWDSPQETQYF
TGTGCCAGCAGTTGGGACAGTCCCCAAGAGACCCAGTACTTC
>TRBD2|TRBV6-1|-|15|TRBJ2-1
CASSEGTSGRSEQFF
TGTGCCAGCAGTGAGGGGACTAGCGGGAGAAGTGAGCAGTTCTTC
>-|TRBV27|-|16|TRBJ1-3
CASSLLPGISGNTIYF
TGTGCCAGCAGTTTATTACCGGGTATCTCTGGAAACACCATATATTTT
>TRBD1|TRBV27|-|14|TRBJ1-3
CASRDRGSGNTIYF
TGTGCCAGCAGAGACAGGGGCTCTGGAAACACCATATATTTT
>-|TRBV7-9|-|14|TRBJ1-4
CASSFGATNEKLFF
TGTGCCAGCAGCTTCGGTGCAACTAATGAAAAACTGTTTTTT
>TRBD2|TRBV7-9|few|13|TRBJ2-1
CASTSGSLNEQFF
TGTGCCAGTACTAGCGGGAGTCTCAATGAGCAGTTCTTC
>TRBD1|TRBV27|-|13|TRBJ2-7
CASSYRGDYEQYF
TGTGCCAGCAGTTACAGGGGTGACTACGAGCAGTACTTC
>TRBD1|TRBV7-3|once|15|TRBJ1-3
CASSLGGTAGNTIYF
TGTGCCAGCAGCTTAGGGGGGACAGCAGGAAACACCATATATTTT
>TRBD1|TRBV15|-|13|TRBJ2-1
CATTGQGHNEQFF
TGTGCCACGACGGGACAGGGACATAATGAGCAGTTCTTC
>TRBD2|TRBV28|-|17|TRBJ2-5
CASSPQTSGRAGETQYF
TGTGCCAGCAGCCCCCAGACTAGCGGGAGGGCCGGAGAGACCCAGTACTTC
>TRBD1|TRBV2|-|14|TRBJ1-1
CASRGTGGITEAFF
TGTGCCAGCAGGGGGACAGGGGGCATCACTGAAGCTTTCTTT
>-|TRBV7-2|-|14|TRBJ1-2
CASSLVGAAGGYTF
TGTGCCAGCAGCTTAGTGGGGGCAGCCGGCGGCTACACCTTC
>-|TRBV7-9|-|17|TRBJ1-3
CASSLGGGRLSGNTIYF
TGTGCCAGCAGCTTAGGGGGGGGCCGCCTCTCTGGAAACACCATATATTTT
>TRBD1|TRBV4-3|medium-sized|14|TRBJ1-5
CASSQRTGDQPQHF
TGCGCCAGCAGCCAGAGGACAGGGGATCAGCCCCAGCATTTT
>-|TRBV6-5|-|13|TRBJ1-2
CASSYSDSYGYTF
TGTGCCAGCAGTTACTCGGACAGCTATGGCTACACCTTC
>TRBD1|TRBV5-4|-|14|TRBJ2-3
CASSIDRVGDTQYF
TGTGCCAGCAGCATAGACAGGGTGGGGGATACGCAGTATTTT
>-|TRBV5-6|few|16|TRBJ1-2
CASNFIGPDRPYGYTF
TGTGCCAGCAACTTCATAGGACCGGACAGACCTTATGGCTACACCTTC
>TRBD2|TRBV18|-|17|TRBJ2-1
CASSFRLADLLESEQFF
TGTGCCAGCTCATTTCGACTAGCAGACCTTCTCGAGAGTGAGCAGTTCTTC
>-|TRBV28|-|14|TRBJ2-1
CASSPPGLQNEQFF
TGTGCCAGCAGTCCCCCAGGACTCCAGAATGAGCAGTTCTTC
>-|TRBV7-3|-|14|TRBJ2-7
CASSETVYSYEQYF
TGTGCCAGCAGCGAAACAGTCTATTCCTACGAGCAGTACTTC
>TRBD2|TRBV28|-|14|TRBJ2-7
CASSPSGSFYEQYF
TGTGCCAGCAGTCCAAGCGGGAGCTTCTACGAGCAGTACTTC
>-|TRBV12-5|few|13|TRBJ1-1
CASGWEWNTEAFF
TGTGCTAGTGGTTGGGAGTGGAATACTGAAGCTTTCTTT
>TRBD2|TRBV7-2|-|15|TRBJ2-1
CASSLVLAGHNEQFF
TGTGCCAGCAGCTTAGTTCTAGCGGGTCACAATGAGCAGTTCTTC
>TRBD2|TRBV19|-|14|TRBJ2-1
CASRGTSGSGEQFF
TGTGCCAGTAGAGGGACTAGCGGGAGCGGCGAGCAGTTCTTC
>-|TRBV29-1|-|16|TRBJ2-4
CSVETRGSGTKNIQYF
TGCAGCGTTGAAACCCGGGGATCCGGGACCAAAAACATTCAGTACTTC
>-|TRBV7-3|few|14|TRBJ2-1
CASSLTGANNEQFF
TGTGCCAGCAGCTTGACCGGAGCAAACAATGAGCAGTTCTTC
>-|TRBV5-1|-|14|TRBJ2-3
CASTPSRNTDTQYF
TGCGCCAGCACCCCTAGTCGGAACACAGATACGCAGTATTTT
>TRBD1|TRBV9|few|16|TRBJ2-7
CASSRIGTGTSYEQYF
TGTGCCAGCAGCAGAATAGGGACAGGGACTTCCTACGAGCAGTACTTC
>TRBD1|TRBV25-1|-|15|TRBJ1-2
CASSGPTGLNYGYTF
TGTGCCAGCAGCGGGCCGACAGGGCTTAACTATGGCTACACCTTC
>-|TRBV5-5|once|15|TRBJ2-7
CASSLVGGDPYEQYF
TGTGCCAGCAGCTTGGTCGGAGGGGACCCCTACGAGCAGTACTTC
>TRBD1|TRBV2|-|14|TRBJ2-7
CASSKGQGINEQYF
TGTGCCAGCTCTAAGGGACAGGGGATCAACGAGCAGTACTTC
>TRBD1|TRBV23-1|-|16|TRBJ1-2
CASSQFRQGSDYGYTF
TGCGCCAGCAGTCAATTCCGACAGGGGTCGGACTATGGCTACACCTTC
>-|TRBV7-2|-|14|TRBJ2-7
CASSLGLRSYEQYF
TGTGCCAGCAGCTTGGGGCTCCGGTCCTACGAGCAGTACTTC
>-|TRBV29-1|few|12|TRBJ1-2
CSVEDQFPGYTF
TGCAGCGTTGAAGATCAGTTCCCCGGCTACACCTTC
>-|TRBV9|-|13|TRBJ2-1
CASSVSRDNEQFF
TGTGCCAGCAGCGTATCCAGGGACAATGAGCAGTTCTTC
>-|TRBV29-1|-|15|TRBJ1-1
CSVVGGRGTNTEAFF
TGCAGCGTTGTCGGGGGGAGGGGCACGAACACTGAAGCTTTCTTT
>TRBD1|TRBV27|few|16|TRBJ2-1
CASSLDRENSYNEQFF
TGTGCCAGCAGCTTGGACAGGGAGAACTCCTACAATGAGCAGTTCTTC
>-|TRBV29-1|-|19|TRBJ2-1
CSVVNRRELNKRIYNEQFF
TGCAGCGTTGTAAATCGGCGGGAACTGAACAAAAGGATTTACAATGAGCAGTTCTTC
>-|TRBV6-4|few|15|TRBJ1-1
CASSDSRVLNTEAFF
TGTGCCAGCAGTGACTCGAGGGTATTGAACACTGAAGCTTTCTTT
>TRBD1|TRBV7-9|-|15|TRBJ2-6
CASSSTGDGANVLTF
TGTGCCAGCAGCTCAACAGGGGATGGGGCCAACGTCCTGACTTTC
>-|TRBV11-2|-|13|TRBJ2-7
CASSLGGNAVQYF
TGTGCCAGCAGCTTAGGAGGTAACGCGGTGCAGTACTTC
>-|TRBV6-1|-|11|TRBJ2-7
CASSVGILGAF
TGTGCCAGCAGTGTGGGAATTCTAGGGGCCTTC
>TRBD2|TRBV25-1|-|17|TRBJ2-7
CASSEWGTSASSYEQYF
TGTGCCAGCAGTGAATGGGGGACTAGCGCGTCTTCCTACGAGCAGTACTTC
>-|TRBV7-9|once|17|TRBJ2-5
CASSLVVTSGPVGTQYF
TGTGCCAGCAGCTTAGTTGTTACCAGCGGGCCAGTAGGGACCCAGTACTTC
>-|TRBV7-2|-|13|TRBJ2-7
CASSPRGNYEQYF
TGTGCCAGCAGCCCAAGAGGGAACTACGAGCAGTACTTC
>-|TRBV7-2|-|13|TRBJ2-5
CASSFSRGETQYF
TGTGCCAGCAGCTTTAGTCGAGGAGAGACCCAGTACTTC
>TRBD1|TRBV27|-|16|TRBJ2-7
CASRMFLETGGPEQYF
TGTGCCAGCAGGATGTTTTTGGAGACAGGGGGGCCCGAGCAGTACTTC
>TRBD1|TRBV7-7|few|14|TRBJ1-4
CASSSGTANEKLFF
TGTGCTAGCAGCTCCGGGACAGCGAATGAAAAACTGTTTTTT
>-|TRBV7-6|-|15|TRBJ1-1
CASSTTAQGNTEAFF
TGTGCCAGCAGCACCACGGCACAGGGGAACACTGAAGCTTTCTTT
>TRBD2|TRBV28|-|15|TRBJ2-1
CASTDAGDQSNEQFF
TGTGCCAGCACAGACGCGGGAGACCAATCCAATGAGCAGTTCTTC